In its sample, the clone carrying this T cell receptor (beta chain) was seen a few times. A much larger clone lies one base from this, so it may be a read error. This sample was taken from a study of T cells in Graves' hyperthyroidism and ophthalmopathy. The CDR3 is made up of 15 amino acids. V was cut by 7 bases and J by 3 bases, with 18 bases left in between. CDR1 is SNHLY and CDR2 is FYNNEI in the germline V gene. Clinicians diagnosed patients from clinical symptoms, serum thyroxine and TRAb, thyroid ultrasound and orbital computed tomography. TCR beta CDR3 regions were amplified from RNA. The HTBI primer set was used in a first-round RT-PCR of the TCR CDR3. TCRdb reprocessed the multiplex PCR reads via MiXCR and lists one record per CDR3 protein. The sample includes under 400,000 distinct CDR3 sequences, approximately 14% of them seen just once.

The sample consisted of blood. V usage is TRBV2 and J usage is TRBJ1-1, with D possibly being TRBD1 (5 bases). This TCR was recovered from an older woman with Graves' ophthalmopathy. CDR3 amino acids: CASTRPGWIDTEAFF. CDR3 DNA sequence: TGTGCCAGCACCCGACCAGGGTGGATAGACACTGAAGCTTTCTTT.